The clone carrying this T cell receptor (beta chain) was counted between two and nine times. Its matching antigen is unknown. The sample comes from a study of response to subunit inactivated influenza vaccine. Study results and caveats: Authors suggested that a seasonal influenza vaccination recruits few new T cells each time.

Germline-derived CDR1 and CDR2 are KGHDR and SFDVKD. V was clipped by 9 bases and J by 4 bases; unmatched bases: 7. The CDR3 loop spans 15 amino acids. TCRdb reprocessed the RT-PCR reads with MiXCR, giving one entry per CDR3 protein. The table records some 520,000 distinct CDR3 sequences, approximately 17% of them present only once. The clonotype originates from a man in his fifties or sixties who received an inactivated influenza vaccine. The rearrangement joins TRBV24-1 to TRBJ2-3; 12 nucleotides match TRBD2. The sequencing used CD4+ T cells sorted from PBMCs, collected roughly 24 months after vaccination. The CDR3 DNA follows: TGTGCCACCGGGGGACTAGCGGGCTCGGCAGATACGCAGTATTTT. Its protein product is CATGGLAGSADTQYF.